This T cell receptor (beta chain) is from a study of CD8+ T cells in alopecia areata (dated by TCRdb to the late 2010s). Background for the entire study: Treated patients were enrolled in an open-label pilot trial of oral tofacitinib at 5 to 10 mg twice daily for moderate-to-severe alopecia areata. Patients received tofacitinib for 6 to 18 months and were then followed off drug for 6 months to check for delayed response and recurrence. The SALT score, which quantifies the percentage of affected scalp surface area, was used to measure disease severity in treated patients. The study used high-throughput TCRbeta sequencing to examine T cell clonal expansion in alopecia areata, in both the C3H/HeJ mouse model and human patients. Scalp tissue and sorted CD4+ and CD8+ peripheral blood T cells from patchy and totalis/universalis alopecia areata patients and from healthy controls were covered by human TCRbeta sequencing. Patients on tofacitinib were biopsied at baseline and after 4 and 24 weeks of treatment, and several of the patients also had a later scalp biopsy. Scalp clonality was compared among normal scalp (n=4), patchy alopecia areata scalp (n=8), and alopecia totalis/universalis scalp (n=8). RNA was obtained with the PAXgene miRNA kit for fixed scalp, the miRNeasy kit for PBMCs, and the RNeasy kit for mouse skin. TCRbeta CDR3 regions were amplified by immunoSEQ multiplex PCR using 35 Vbeta forward and 13 Jbeta reverse primers. General conclusions and limits of the study: Shared TCR sequences between patients were less evident than in mice, which may be partly attributable to HLA diversity in the patient population. Scalp clonality and the number of expanded CD8+ clones among the top 100 scalp clones were significantly decreased by tofacitinib. Unlike mouse skin, where gammadelta T cells dominate, normal human skin contains resident alphabeta T cells that get sequenced too, which complicates analysis of the scalp TCR repertoire. Because the treated cohort was small and had just a single nonresponder, larger studies are needed to establish links between baseline CD8+ expansion and response. Compared with normal scalp, lesional scalp had higher clonality and more expanded CD8+ clones, particularly in alopecia totalis/universalis, a pattern that suggests antigenic drive. Many expanded lesional clones were found to persist in scalp and blood during tofacitinib treatment, and relapse after treatment cessation may be partly explained by this persistence.

There are a few counts of this clone. Its antigen is currently not known. Base qualities are not recorded, but no much larger clone differs from it by a single base. V is pruned by 0 bases and J by 7 bases, leaving 6 bases of the junction without a gene match. Including cysteine and phenylalanine, the CDR3 has 15 amino acids. The entry retains the CDR3 DNA only, 45 bases that are in frame from base 1. The germline V gene encodes CDR1 SEHNR and CDR2 FQNEAQ (reference sequence). In the paper's terms, the treatment or condition label means: oral pan-JAK inhibitor, 5-10 mg twice daily. Lesional scalp punch biopsies and peripheral blood were obtained from alopecia areata patients. After PBMCs were isolated by density centrifugation and stained for CD3, CD4 and CD8, a FACSAria was used to sort CD4+ and CD8+ T cells. The library relied on the immunoSEQ multiplex PCR assay. RNA was extracted from all samples and reverse transcribed into cDNA, which served as template for TCR sequencing. SuperScript III was used for first-strand cDNA synthesis, primed with a 2:1 mix of oligo-dT and random hexamers. A synthetic immune receptor repertoire was used to assess amplification bias, and residual bias was removed computationally. Concerning the study's data processing: Raw reads were preprocessed to remove errors, and CDR3 was defined by IMGT conventions from the conserved cysteine to phenylalanine. Clonality was computed as 1 minus the Shannon entropy, with the entropy normalized by log2 of the number of productive unique TCRs. Whether each scalp clone was CD4 or CD8 was inferred by checking scalp TCRbeta sequences against the CD4 and CD8 repertoires from sorted blood. TCRdb retrieved this table from immuneACCESS and kept in-frame rearrangements only. Not all clones are present; in checked studies, unresolved V genes account for under half, and no reason is known for the remainder. V and J calls and clone size follow that table, whereas D and trimming were derived from the DNA. This sample holds fewer than 250,000 clones; less than 50% were observed only once. The ten largest clones add up to approximately 2.4% of the sample.

Sequenced material: CD4+ T cells sorted from blood, taken around week 37, from a patient treated with tofacitinib. The chain joins TRBV7-9 to TRBJ2-7; the central 10 bases match TRBD2. The clonotype was recovered from a human donor with alopecia areata. The nucleotide sequence reads as follows: TGTGCCAGCAGCTTAGCGGCTAGCGGGAGCTTTGAGCAGTACTTC. Its amino acids are CASSLAASGSFEQYF.